This T cell receptor (beta chain) was sequenced for a study of long-term antiretroviral therapy in people with HIV. Sequencing used immunoSEQ v3.0 at survey level. The method was immunoSEQ multiplex PCR; TCRdb's version includes in-frame clones alone and lacks a portion of them. Altogether around 7,400 clones are present, approximately 84% being singletons, with the ten largest covering about 15%. Study-wide findings and caveats: Data on ART adherence, viral resistance or therapy changes were unavailable.

The germline V gene has CDR1 SGHRS and CDR2 YFSETQ. J lost 4 bases, V lost 3 bases, and 3 bases had no gene match. CDR3 length equals 13 residues. To note about this clone: Its cognate antigen is unknown.

Every one of the donors gave at least one pre-ART PBMC sample and at least two post-ART PBMC samples. There were no participants with HIV treated outside the United States. The chain couples TRBV5-1 to TRBJ1-2, with 7 positions matching TRBD1. The sequence came from a man in his forties with HIV. The starting material was unsorted PBMCs, obtained around 2.6 years before starting antiretroviral therapy. This CDR3 reads CASSWDSTYGYTF. CDR3 coding DNA: TGCGCCAGCAGCTGGGACAGTACCTATGGCTACACCTTC. The full variable domain, in which reference TRBV5-1 and TRBJ1-2 provide the parts outside the CDR3, is KAGVTQTPRYLIKTRGQQVTLSCSPISGHRSVSWYQQTPGQGLQFLFEYFSETQRNKGNFPGRFSGRQFSNSRSEMNVSTLELGDSALYLCASSWDSTYGYTFGSGTRLTVV.